Each of the 20 T cell receptor beta chains below was sequenced from the same sample in a study of cytomegalovirus exposure and HLA in healthy donors. PCR involved 60 Vbeta and 13 Jbeta primers. Using immunoSEQ multiplex PCR, the repertoire was profiled, and TCRdb retains in-frame clones only, with some absent. The table lists about 150,000 clones, 78% of them singletons. The sequenced sample consisted of PBMCs. The receptors stem from a middle-aged woman in good health and CMV-seronegative.

V and J are TRBV7-9 and TRBJ1-1; TRBD1 might be the D (6 bases). The germline V and J ends were trimmed by 4 bases and 2 bases, with 14 bases remaining between them. The CDR3 covers 15 residues. Germline loops: CDR1 SEHNR, CDR2 FQNEAQ (reference sequence). CDR3 sequence reads: CASSSATGPNTEAFF. DNA for the CDR3: TGTGCCAGCAGCTCCGCGACAGGTCCTAACACTGAAGCTTTCTTT.

V gene TRBV7-9 combines with J gene TRBJ2-5; 11 nucleotides match TRBD2. The CDR3 is made up of 17 amino acids. Germline V CDR1 and CDR2: SEHNR, FQNEAQ (reference sequence). The ends lost 1 base at V and 5 bases at J; junction bases unmatched: 9. The CDR3 DNA is TGTGCCAGCAGCTTAGGGACTAGCGGGCCGTGGAGGGAGACCCAGTACTTC. It encodes CASSLGTSGPWRETQYF.

CDR3 amino acids: CATSSFASGANYGYTF. CDR3 nucleotides: TGTGCCACCAGCAGTTTCGCGTCTGGAGCTAACTATGGCTACACCTTC. The chain recombines TRBV15 with TRBJ1-2; D is unresolved. CDR3 length: 16 amino acids. Deletions cut 3 bases from V and 0 bases from J, with 14 bases between. CDR1 LNHNV and CDR2 YYDKDF come from the germline V gene (reference sequence).

The chain is built from TRBV6-5 and TRBJ1-2, with TRBD1 matching over 7 bases. This CDR3 has 16 amino acids. Germline V gene data show CDR1 as MNHEY and CDR2 as SVGAGI. With V trimmed by 0 bases and J by 2 bases, 6 bases remained unmatched. CDR3 loop: CASSYSITGENYGYTF. The CDR3 nucleotides read TGTGCCAGCAGTTACTCGATAACAGGGGAGAACTATGGCTACACCTTC.

This clone appeared once. The V call is TRBV6-5, the J call TRBJ1-1, with 7 bases that match TRBD1. In germline, CDR1 is MNHEY, CDR2 SVGAGI. Losses at the gene ends were 10 bases for V and 0 bases for J; bases not matched to a gene: 5. The CDR3 is made up of 13 amino acids. CDR3 coding DNA: TGTGCCACCCCGGGACAGTTGAACACTGAAGCTTTCTTT. This gives the protein CATPGQLNTEAFF.

This CDR3 reads CASSFRGWSYNSPLHF. DNA of the CDR3: TGTGCCAGCAGTTTCAGGGGGTGGTCCTATAATTCACCCCTCCACTTT. This chain joins TRBV28 and TRBJ1-6; 7 bases align to TRBD1. Germline lookup yields CDR1 MDHEN and CDR2 SYDVKM. The V gene end was trimmed by 3 bases and the J gene end by 1 base; junction bases not matched to a gene: 3. CDR3 length equals 16 residues.

The J gene is TRBJ2-7, the V gene TRBV28, with TRBD2 identical over 8 bases. This CDR3 is built from 15 residues. With V trimmed by 6 bases and J by 6 bases, 13 bases remained unmatched. Germline values: CDR1 MDHEN, CDR2 SYDVKM. CDR3: CASRVPTGGHSEQYF. CDR3 DNA sequence: TGTGCCAGCAGGGTTCCAACGGGGGGGCACTCCGAGCAGTACTTC. The full variable domain, completed using reference TRBV28 and TRBJ2-7, is DVKVTQSSRYLVKRTGEKVFLECVQDMDHENMFWYRQDPGLGLRLIYFSYDVKMKEKGDIPEGYSVSREKKERFSLILESASTNQTSMYLCASRVPTGGHSEQYFGPGTRLTVT.

This chain links TRBV28 with TRBJ2-1; 8 nucleotides agree with TRBD2. From germline, CDR1 is MDHEN and CDR2 SYDVKM. The trim removed 4 bases at V and 3 bases at J, leaving 14 bases unmatched. The CDR3 spans 18 residues. The CDR3, as DNA: TGTGCCAGCAGTTCCCCCGCCCCCGGCGGGGGGCTCTACAATGAGCAGTTCTTC. This codes for CASSSPAPGGGLYNEQFF.

The chain joins TRBV6-4 to TRBJ1-1; 7 bases map to TRBD1. Germline CDR1 is MRHNA and CDR2 is SNTAGT. V trimming: 6 bases; J trimming: 1 base; junction bases outside the gene matches: 8. This CDR3 is built from 15 residues. CDR3 region: CASRKEQGWNTEAFF. DNA for the CDR3: TGTGCCAGCAGGAAGGAACAGGGGTGGAACACTGAAGCTTTCTTT.

The V and J genes are TRBV27 and TRBJ1-4, with D tentatively TRBD1 (5 bases). This CDR3 is 17 amino acids long. The germline V and J ends were trimmed by 4 bases and 0 bases, with 15 bases remaining between them. Germline V gives CDR1 MNHEY, CDR2 SMNVEV (reference sequence). The CDR3 loop is CASSSSGLSATNEKLFF. The CDR3 nucleotides read TGTGCCAGCAGTTCTTCAGGGCTCTCGGCAACTAATGAAAAACTGTTTTTT.

The chain joins TRBV7-8 to TRBJ1-2; D remains ambiguous. Germline CDR1 reads SGHVS; CDR2 reads FQNEAQ. The CDR3 runs 18 residues. Trimming took off 0 bases at V and 5 bases at J, with 22 bases between the two ends. CDR3 nucleotides: TGTGCCAGCAGCTTAGCGTACACCGGGATAGTATATGGTTATGGCTACACCTTC. It codes for CASSLAYTGIVYGYGYTF.

The V call is TRBV7-6, the J call TRBJ2-7, with D maybe TRBD2 (5 bases). The V end was cut by 1 base, the J end by 9 bases, with 16 bases between. CDR3 length equals 14 residues. CDR1 SGHVS and CDR2 FNYEAQ come from the germline V gene. CDR3 in DNA: TGTGCCAGCAGCTTAGAAAGAGCTAGCACCGCGCAGTACTTC. Its translation: CASSLERASTAQYF.

The gene calls are TRBV6-6 and TRBJ2-5; D remains unclear. Germline V gives CDR1 MNHNY, CDR2 SVGAGI (reference sequence). Trimming removed 0 bases from V and 2 bases from J, with 7 bases in between. The CDR3 sequence is 14 residues long. This CDR3 is CASSYSADQETQYF. In nucleotides, the CDR3 is TGTGCCAGCAGTTACTCGGCAGATCAAGAGACCCAGTACTTC.

The gene calls are TRBV5-1 and TRBJ2-1; D not resolved. Deletions cut 1 base from V and 6 bases from J, with 5 bases between. The CDR3 contains 12 residues. Germline CDR1 and CDR2: SGHRS and YFSETQ. Here the CDR3 reads CASSLKPNEQFF. The CDR3, as DNA: TGCGCCAGCAGCTTGAAGCCCAATGAGCAGTTCTTC.

This chain uses TRBV6-1 with TRBJ1-5; D perhaps matches TRBD1 (5 bases). Trimming stripped 1 base from V and 6 bases from J, with 10 bases between. CDR3 length: 14 amino acids. CDR1 is MNHNS and CDR2 is SASEGT in the germline V gene. The CDR3 region is CASSEGAGGQPQHF. The CDR3 DNA reads TGTGCCAGCAGTGAAGGGGCCGGGGGTCAGCCCCAGCATTTT.

This sequence joins TRBV7-9 and TRBJ2-3; tentatively, D is TRBD1 (6 bases). V was clipped by 2 bases and J by 0 bases, with 9 bases between them. Germline V gene sequence: CDR1 SEHNR, CDR2 FQNEAQ (reference sequence). The CDR3 extends over 15 amino acids. CDR3 bases: TGTGCCAGCAGCTTAAGACAGGTTAGCACAGATACGCAGTATTTT. This sequence encodes CASSLRQVSTDTQYF.

This clone has a handful of counts. This rearrangement joins TRBV6-5 to TRBJ2-1; 10 bases map to TRBD1. The trim removed 2 bases at V and 7 bases at J, leaving 5 bases unmatched. There are 15 residues in the CDR3. From germline, CDR1 is MNHEY and CDR2 SVGAGI. The CDR3 DNA is TGTGCCAGCAGTTACGCCGGGACAGGGGAAAATGAGCAGTTCTTC. Its translation is CASSYAGTGENEQFF.

This chain connects TRBV2 to TRBJ2-5; D not certain. V gave up 5 bases and J gave up 12 bases, with 13 bases separating them. From germline, CDR1 is SNHLY and CDR2 FYNNEI. This CDR3 spans 11 amino acids. The CDR3 here is CASSYTHLEYF. The CDR3 DNA reads as TGTGCCAGCAGTTACACCCACCTTGAGTACTTC. Full variable domain (outside the CDR3, taken from reference TRBV2 and TRBJ2-5): EPEVTQTPSHQVTQMGQEVILRCVPISNHLYFYWYRQILGQKVEFLVSFYNNEISEKSEIFDDQFSVERPDGSNFTLKIRSTKLEDSAMYFCASSYTHLEYFGPGTRLLVL.

The chain carries TRBV12-5 and TRBJ2-5; tentatively, D is TRBD2 (6 bases). V was shortened by 4 bases and J by 7 bases, with 28 bases between the two germline ends. Germline lookup yields CDR1 LGHNT and CDR2 FRNRAP. CDR3 length equals 18 residues. The CDR3 sequence is CASGSYRGSASDKGTQYF. In nucleotides, the CDR3 is TGTGCTAGTGGTTCATATCGGGGGTCCGCGTCGGACAAAGGGACCCAGTACTTC. Using reference TRBV12-5 and TRBJ2-5 for the parts outside the CDR3, the full variable domain is DARVTQTPRHKVTEMGQEVTMRCQPILGHNTVFWYRQTMMQGLELLAYFRNRAPLDDSGMPKDRFSAEMPDATLATLKIQPSEPRDSAVYFCASGSYRGSASDKGTQYFGPGTRLLVL.

This rearrangement joins TRBV28 to TRBJ2-7, with 10 positions matching TRBD2. Germline values: CDR1 MDHEN, CDR2 SYDVKM. This CDR3 region has 14 residues. V was clipped by 2 bases and J by 4 bases; unmatched bases: 2. The DNA for the CDR3 is TGTGCCAGCAGTTTAAGCGGGGGGGGGTACGAGCAGTACTTC. Protein sequence: CASSLSGGGYEQYF. Full variable domain (remainder filled in from reference TRBV28 and TRBJ2-7): DVKVTQSSRYLVKRTGEKVFLECVQDMDHENMFWYRQDPGLGLRLIYFSYDVKMKEKGDIPEGYSVSREKKERFSLILESASTNQTSMYLCASSLSGGGYEQYFGPGTRLTVT.